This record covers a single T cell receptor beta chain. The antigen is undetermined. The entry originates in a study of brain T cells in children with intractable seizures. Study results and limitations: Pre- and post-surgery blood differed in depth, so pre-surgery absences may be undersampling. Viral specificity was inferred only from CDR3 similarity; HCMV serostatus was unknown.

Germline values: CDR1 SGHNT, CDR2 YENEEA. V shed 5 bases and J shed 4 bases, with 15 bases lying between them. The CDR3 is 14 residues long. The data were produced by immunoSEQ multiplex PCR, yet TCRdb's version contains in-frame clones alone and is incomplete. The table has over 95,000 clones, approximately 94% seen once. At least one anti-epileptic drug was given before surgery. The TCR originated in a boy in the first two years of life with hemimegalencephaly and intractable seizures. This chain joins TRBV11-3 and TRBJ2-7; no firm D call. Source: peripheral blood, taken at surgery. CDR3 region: CASSRKTTRYEQYF. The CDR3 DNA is TGTGCCAGCAGCCGAAAAACGACCCGGTACGAGCAGTACTTC.